This T cell receptor (beta chain) was retrieved from a study of T cells after yellow fever vaccination. The study's findings and limits: Most primary-vaccination clones reappeared after the booster (approximately 95% CD4, 85% to 90% CD8).

The germline CDR1 and CDR2 sequences are DFQATT and SNEGSKA (reference sequence). This CDR3 comprises 16 residues. Between the trimmed V and J ends, which lost 7 bases and 3 bases, there was a span of 23 bases. Template switching by 5'RACE produced TCR cDNA, adding a universal primer site and UMIs. TCRdb ran MiXCR on the 5' RACE reads and lists one entry per CDR3 protein. This table holds 200,000 to 300,000 distinct CDR3 sequences, approximately 6.3% found once. This clonotype was observed many times. Antigen specificity is unknown. The sequence came from a man younger than 40 who received the YFV17D yellow fever vaccine. The input for sequencing was CD4+ T cells sorted from PBMCs, taken on the day of the yellow fever booster vaccination. The rearrangement joins TRBV20-1 to TRBJ2-3, with D tentatively TRBD2 (6 bases). The chain's CDR3 is CSVRPPTGVVTDTQYF. The CDR3, as DNA: TGCAGTGTAAGGCCCCCTACGGGAGTAGTAACAGATACGCAGTATTTT.